This TCR beta chain is from a study of blood T cell repertoires in COVID-19. The germline gives CDR1 SNHLY, CDR2 FYNNEI. The CDR3 sequence is 13 residues long. Deletions cut 7 bases from V and 7 bases from J, with 17 bases between. Sequenced by immunoSEQ multiplex PCR; TCRdb stores in-frame clones only, minus some. In the table there are some 130,000 clones, about 88% of which are singletons. The source material was PBMCs or T cells enriched from blood (not recorded which). The origin of this receptor is a woman between 50 and 59 years old who had recovered from COVID-19. V is TRBV2 and J is TRBJ2-7; D is possibly TRBD2 (6 bases). Written as DNA, the CDR3 is TGTGCCAGCATCGGGGACTCTCGGAGGGAGCAGTACTTC. It is translated as CASIGDSRREQYF.